This T cell receptor beta chain was profiled in a study of tumor-infiltrating lymphocytes in primary liver carcinoma. Synthesis of TCR beta cDNA was carried out from about 500 ng total RNA with a constant-region primer. Three nested multiplex PCR rounds, a slightly modified ARM-PCR, produced the libraries for TCR beta. TCRdb re-analysed the multiplex PCR reads in MiXCR, keeping a single row per CDR3 protein. The sample carries fewer than 350,000 distinct CDR3 sequences, approximately 65% recorded once. Germline DNA was also extracted, and blood RNA was taken from unsorted whole blood. A sample of roughly 4 milliliters of peripheral blood was taken before surgery. The receptor was derived from a middle-aged man with primary liver carcinoma and hepatitis B virus infection. The material sequenced was peripheral blood.

This chain's CDR3 is CAWTGKSSYEQYF. CDR3 in DNA: TGTGCCTGGACAGGCAAGAGCTCCTACGAGCAGTACTTC. The gene calls are TRBV30 and TRBJ2-7; no clear D. This CDR3 has 13 residues. Looked up from germline, CDR1 is GTSNPN and CDR2 is SVGIG (reference sequence). The V end lost 4 bases, the J end lost 0 bases, and 10 bases lay between the germline ends.